Following are 10 T cell receptor beta chains from one sample sequenced in a study of blood T cell repertoires in COVID-19. Profiling relied on immunoSEQ multiplex PCR, and the TCRdb table lists in-frame clones only, not all of them. This table has under 250,000 clones, roughly 80% appearing once. Sequencing used peripheral blood. The receptors originated from a man aged 50-59 years with active or convalescent COVID-19.

This clone has just a few counts. The chain is built from TRBV19 and TRBJ1-4, with 9 bases identical to TRBD1. The CDR3 consists of 15 residues. Germline loops: CDR1 LNHDA, CDR2 SQIVND (reference sequence). After removal of 5 bases from V and 5 bases from J, the junction contained 6 bases not matched to a gene. CDR3 protein: CASSGQGSRNEKLFF. The CDR3 region has the DNA TGTGCCAGTAGTGGACAGGGGAGCAGGAATGAAAAACTGTTTTTT.

This sequence joins TRBV9 and TRBJ1-1; 7 nucleotides agree with TRBD1. Trimming removed 3 bases from V and 1 base from J; junction bases left unmatched: 0. This CDR3 comprises 13 residues. Looked up from germline, CDR1 is SGDLS and CDR2 is YYNGEE. CDR3 amino acids: CASSGQGNTEAFF. The CDR3 bases are TGTGCCAGCAGCGGACAGGGGAACACTGAAGCTTTCTTT.

The chain links TRBV5-1 to TRBJ2-1; TRBD1 agrees at 10 bases. The CDR3 is 12 residues long. Looked up from germline, CDR1 is SGHRS and CDR2 is YFSETQ. The V and J ends lost 4 bases and 12 bases, in that order; junction bases with no gene match: 4. The CDR3 loop is CASSLGDRGQFF. In nucleotides, the CDR3 is TGCGCCAGCAGCCTCGGGGACAGGGGGCAGTTCTTC.

This clone turned up a few times. V is TRBV5-1 and J is TRBJ1-2; possibly TRBD1 for D (5 bases). The CDR3 totals 16 residues. Germline CDR1 is SGHRS and CDR2 is YFSETQ. V lost 0 bases, J lost 8 bases, and 20 bases lay in between. CDR3 amino acids: CASSLGGTPKLGGYTF. As DNA, the CDR3 is TGCGCCAGCAGCTTGGGCGGGACGCCTAAACTGGGGGGCTACACCTTC. Full variable domain (rest looked up from reference TRBV5-1 and TRBJ1-2): KAGVTQTPRYLIKTRGQQVTLSCSPISGHRSVSWYQQTPGQGLQFLFEYFSETQRNKGNFPGRFSGRQFSNSRSEMNVSTLELGDSALYLCASSLGGTPKLGGYTFGSGTRLTVV.

The CDR3 nucleotides are TGTGCCAGCAGTGAAGCTGCAGGGCACGACGAGCAGTACTTC. Protein sequence: CASSEAAGHDEQYF. V gene TRBV6-1 combines with J gene TRBJ2-7, with D maybe TRBD1 (5 bases). The CDR3 is 14 amino acids. Looked up from germline, CDR1 is MNHNS and CDR2 is SASEGT. V was trimmed by 0 bases and J by 5 bases, leaving 11 bases between them.

This clone appeared a few times. The chain joins TRBV15 to TRBJ2-1; 9 bases are shared with TRBD2. The J segment lost 8 bases and the V segment lost 0 bases, leaving 8 bases of the junction unmatched. CDR1 and CDR2 from the germline V gene are LNHNV and YYDKDF (reference sequence). This CDR3 has 16 amino acids. CDR3 in amino acids: CATSREGVSGGYEQFF. The CDR3 bases are TGTGCCACCAGCAGAGAAGGGGTTAGCGGGGGATATGAGCAGTTCTTC.

This chain links TRBV7-3 with TRBJ1-1, with TRBD1 as a possible D gene (5 bases). The V gene's germline CDR1 is SGHTA and CDR2 FQGTGA. The CDR3 extends over 12 amino acids. Trimming removed 8 bases at V and 3 bases at J, with 10 bases between. The CDR3 region has the DNA TGTGCCAGCCGTGGCAGGGACACTGAAGCTTTCTTT. As protein: CASRGRDTEAFF.

The chain recombines TRBV28 with TRBJ2-1, with TRBD1 identical over 11 bases. The CDR3 covers 12 residues. Germline lookup yields CDR1 MDHEN and CDR2 SYDVKM. Trimming at V came to 2 bases and at J to 15 bases, leaving 3 bases not matched to a gene. The CDR3 here is CASSLRTGGGFF. For the CDR3, the DNA is TGTGCCAGCAGTTTAAGGACAGGGGGCGGGTTCTTC.

The chain uses TRBV28 and TRBJ2-3; 14 bases agree with TRBD2. Germline-derived CDR1 and CDR2 are MDHEN and SYDVKM. The CDR3 sequence is 18 residues long. J lost 0 bases, V lost 5 bases, and 7 bases had no gene match. The CDR3 here is CASSPPGTSGGSTDTQYF. In DNA form, the CDR3 reads TGTGCCAGCAGTCCCCCGGGGACTAGCGGGGGAAGCACAGATACGCAGTATTTT.

The chain employs TRBV2 and TRBJ1-4; D perhaps matches TRBD1 (5 bases). There are 15 residues in the CDR3. The germline gives CDR1 SNHLY, CDR2 FYNNEI. The V end lost 8 bases, the J end lost 2 bases, and 15 bases lay between the germline ends. The CDR3 sequence: CASRRAGATNEKLFF. Written as DNA, the CDR3 is TGTGCCAGCCGGAGGGCCGGGGCTACTAATGAAAAACTGTTTTTT.